Listed below are T cell receptor beta chains from one sample, sequenced in a study of T cell responses to AZD1222 COVID-19 vaccine. Data came from immunoSEQ multiplex PCR; TCRdb stores just in-frame clones and leaves some out. The data show about 150,000 clones, 85% to 95% seen once. The specimen comprised peripheral blood, sampled on day 0 of AZD1222 vaccination. These TCRs come from an adult in good health. Each CDR3 is given with its conserved first and last residue. D genes are given only for firm matches. Not every row has a clone size; where given, it reads once, few, many or a size class.

size: NA; J: TRBJ1-3; V: TRBV7-8; D: NA; length: 17; CDR3: CASRQTAGLTVGNTIYF; DNA: TGTGCCAGCAGACAAACTGCGGGCCTCACGGTGGGAAACACCATATATTTT
size: NA; J: TRBJ2-7; V: TRBV11-2; D: NA; length: 13; CDR3: CASSLDGSNEQYF; DNA: TGTGCCAGCAGCTTAGACGGGTCCAACGAGCAGTACTTC
size: NA; J: TRBJ1-1; V: TRBV2; D: NA; length: 14; CDR3: CASSEQGRDTEAFF; DNA: TGTGCCAGCAGTGAGCAGGGGAGGGACACTGAAGCTTTCTTT
size: NA; J: TRBJ2-2; V: TRBV6-1; D: NA; length: 16; CDR3: CASSEIAGRVTGELFF; DNA: TGTGCCAGCAGTGAAATCGCAGGGCGGGTCACCGGGGAGCTGTTTTTT
size: once; J: TRBJ1-2; V: TRBV19; D: NA; length: 11; CDR3: CASTVGSFYTF; DNA: TGTGCCAGCACCGTAGGGTCCTTCTACACCTTC
size: NA; J: TRBJ1-2; V: TRBV30; D: NA; length: 13; CDR3: CAWNRDLNYGYTF; DNA: TGTGCCTGGAACAGGGACCTAAACTATGGCTACACCTTC
size: NA; J: TRBJ1-2; V: TRBV14; D: TRBD1; length: 14; CDR3: CASSPGQGRYGYTF; DNA: TGTGCCAGCAGCCCCGGACAGGGGCGGTATGGCTACACCTTC
size: NA; J: TRBJ1-4; V: TRBV30; D: NA; length: 12; CDR3: CAWSRPNEKLFF; DNA: TGTGCCTGGAGTAGGCCTAATGAAAAACTGTTTTTT
size: NA; J: TRBJ1-3; V: TRBV5-6; D: NA; length: 17; CDR3: CASSPADIYRSGNTIYF; DNA: TGTGCCAGCAGCCCCGCCGACATCTACCGCTCTGGAAACACCATATATTTT
size: NA; J: TRBJ2-2; V: TRBV5-3; D: NA; length: 16; CDR3: CARSLLTAGNTGELFF; DNA: TGTGCCAGAAGCTTGTTGACGGCCGGAAACACCGGGGAGCTGTTTTTT
size: NA; J: TRBJ1-1; V: TRBV13; D: NA; length: 12; CDR3: CASSSGYTEAFF; DNA: TGTGCCAGCAGCTCCGGATACACTGAAGCTTTCTTT
size: NA; J: TRBJ1-5; V: TRBV5-1; D: TRBD1; length: 15; CDR3: CASSPGTGRNQPQHF; DNA: TGCGCCAGCAGCCCGGGGACAGGTCGCAATCAGCCCCAGCATTTT
size: NA; J: TRBJ2-7; V: TRBV25-1; D: NA; length: 14; CDR3: CASSELRTSYEQYF; DNA: TGTGCCAGCAGTGAACTCCGAACTTCCTACGAGCAGTACTTC
size: NA; J: TRBJ1-4; V: TRBV5-8; D: TRBD1; length: 16; CDR3: CASSPGRGSRGEKLFF; DNA: TGTGCCAGCAGCCCGGGGAGGGGATCCAGGGGGGAAAAACTGTTTTTT
size: once; J: TRBJ1-2; V: TRBV3-1/TRBV3-2; D: NA; length: 13; CDR3: CASSLRENYGYTF; DNA: TGTGCCAGCAGCCTCAGGGAAAACTATGGCTACACCTTC
size: NA; J: TRBJ2-7; V: TRBV2; D: TRBD1; length: 15; CDR3: CASSIEGQGVYEQYF; DNA: TGTGCCAGCAGCATCGAGGGACAGGGGGTATACGAGCAGTACTTC
size: once; J: TRBJ1-3; V: TRBV2; D: NA; length: 18; CDR3: CASSERWGAWVSGNTIYF; DNA: TGTGCCAGCAGTGAAAGGTGGGGCGCGTGGGTCTCTGGAAACACCATATATTTT
size: NA; J: TRBJ2-7; V: TRBV12-5; D: NA; length: 15; CDR3: CASGLVMDRFYEQYF; DNA: TGTGCTAGTGGTTTGGTAATGGACAGATTCTACGAGCAGTACTTC
size: NA; J: TRBJ1-2; V: TRBV6-5; D: NA; length: 13; CDR3: CASSRSLGKGYTF; DNA: TGTGCCAGCAGTCGGTCCCTCGGGAAGGGCTACACCTTC
size: NA; J: TRBJ2-3; V: TRBV7-2; D: NA; length: 15; CDR3: CASSLVGGVTDTQYF; DNA: TGTGCCAGCAGCTTAGTTGGGGGCGTCACAGATACGCAGTATTTT
size: NA; J: TRBJ2-1; V: TRBV5-1; D: NA; length: 16; CDR3: CASSPLKGGSYNEQFF; DNA: TGCGCCAGCAGCCCCCTAAAGGGGGGCTCCTACAATGAGCAGTTCTTC
size: NA; J: TRBJ1-5; V: TRBV21-1; D: NA; length: 18; CDR3: CASSPRSVIDREGQPQHF; DNA: TGTGCCAGCAGCCCTCGATCTGTTATCGACAGGGAGGGGCAGCCCCAGCATTTT
size: NA; J: TRBJ1-5; V: TRBV6-5; D: TRBD1; length: 15; CDR3: CASRPGQGNNQPQHF; DNA: TGTGCCAGCAGACCCGGACAGGGGAACAATCAGCCCCAGCATTTT
size: NA; J: TRBJ1-1; V: TRBV6-6; D: NA; length: 14; CDR3: CASSYLRGNTEAFF; DNA: TGTGCCAGCAGTTACCTACGGGGGAACACTGAAGCTTTCTTT
size: NA; J: TRBJ1-4; V: TRBV7-9; D: NA; length: 15; CDR3: CASSLTRVANEKLFF; DNA: TGTGCCAGCAGCTTGACCAGGGTAGCTAATGAAAAACTGTTTTTT
size: NA; J: TRBJ1-2; V: TRBV29-1; D: NA; length: 11; CDR3: CSVEGVDGYTF; DNA: TGCAGCGTAGAAGGGGTGGATGGCTACACCTTC
size: NA; J: TRBJ1-2; V: TRBV28; D: TRBD1; length: 15; CDR3: CASSLPDRGLYGYTF; DNA: TGTGCCAGCAGTTTACCCGACAGGGGGTTGTATGGCTACACCTTC
size: NA; J: TRBJ1-2; V: TRBV12-3/TRBV12-4; D: NA; length: 12; CDR3: CASSFAQHGYTF; DNA: TGTGCCAGCAGTTTCGCACAGCATGGCTACACCTTC
size: NA; J: TRBJ2-7; V: TRBV19; D: TRBD1; length: 15; CDR3: CATSPGYRGTYEQYF; DNA: TGTGCCACCTCCCCCGGCTACAGGGGGACCTACGAGCAGTACTTC
size: NA; J: TRBJ2-3; V: TRBV9; D: NA; length: 14; CDR3: CASSLRVGGDTQYF; DNA: TGTGCCAGCAGCCTCAGGGTTGGAGGAGATACGCAGTATTTT
size: NA; J: TRBJ1-6; V: TRBV6-4; D: NA; length: 13; CDR3: CASSDDYNSPLHF; DNA: TGTGCCAGCAGTGACGACTATAATTCACCCCTCCACTTT
size: NA; J: TRBJ2-2; V: TRBV15; D: NA; length: 12; CDR3: CATSRRSRELFF; DNA: TGTGCCACCAGCAGGCGTTCGAGGGAGCTGTTTTTT
size: NA; J: TRBJ1-1; V: TRBV14; D: NA; length: 13; CDR3: CASSQFMGVEAFF; DNA: TGTGCCAGCAGCCAATTCATGGGGGTTGAAGCTTTCTTT
size: NA; J: TRBJ2-2; V: TRBV30; D: NA; length: 16; CDR3: CAWSVRSGGFAGELFF; DNA: TGTGCCTGGAGTGTACGGTCAGGGGGGTTCGCCGGGGAGCTGTTTTTT
size: few; J: TRBJ1-1; V: TRBV28; D: NA; length: 15; CDR3: CASSSPAGMNTEAFF; DNA: TGTGCCAGCAGTTCTCCAGCCGGGATGAACACTGAAGCTTTCTTT
size: NA; J: TRBJ2-1; V: TRBV15; D: NA; length: 15; CDR3: CATYLQVSYYNEQFF; DNA: TGTGCCACGTACCTACAGGTTTCTTATTACAATGAGCAGTTCTTC
size: NA; J: TRBJ2-1; V: TRBV6-2/TRBV6-3; D: NA; length: 16; CDR3: CASSYGAWRVQNEQFF; DNA: TGTGCCAGCAGTTACGGGGCTTGGCGGGTTCAGAATGAGCAGTTCTTC
size: NA; J: TRBJ2-1; V: TRBV7-8; D: TRBD1; length: 18; CDR3: CASSLESGGVAPYNEQFF; DNA: TGTGCCAGCAGCTTAGAGTCAGGGGGAGTAGCCCCCTACAATGAGCAGTTCTTC
size: NA; J: TRBJ1-1; V: TRBV28; D: TRBD1; length: 16; CDR3: CASRRSQGAGNTEAFF; DNA: TGTGCCAGCCGACGCTCACAGGGGGCGGGTAACACTGAAGCTTTCTTT
size: once; J: TRBJ2-1; V: TRBV19; D: TRBD2; length: 16; CDR3: CASSIPAGEGRNEQFF; DNA: TGTGCCAGTAGTATTCCAGCGGGAGAGGGTAGGAATGAGCAGTTCTTC
size: NA; J: TRBJ2-7; V: TRBV16; D: TRBD2; length: 16; CDR3: CASSQPYLGTSAEQYF; DNA: TGTGCCAGCAGCCAACCCTACCTCGGGACTAGCGCCGAGCAGTACTTC
size: NA; J: TRBJ1-1; V: TRBV6-2/TRBV6-3; D: NA; length: 15; CDR3: CASSYTARPNTEAFF; DNA: TGTGCCAGCAGTTACACGGCCCGACCGAACACTGAAGCTTTCTTT
size: NA; J: TRBJ2-1; V: TRBV20-1; D: NA; length: 11; CDR3: CSARAGHEQFF; DNA: TGCAGTGCTCGGGCAGGCCATGAGCAGTTCTTC
size: NA; J: TRBJ2-7; V: TRBV4-1; D: NA; length: 13; CDR3: CASSGGVSYEQYF; DNA: TGCGCCAGCAGCGGAGGGGTCTCCTACGAGCAGTACTTC
size: NA; J: TRBJ1-2; V: TRBV6-5; D: NA; length: 16; CDR3: CASSYSSGGGLYGYTF; DNA: TGTGCCAGCAGTTACTCGAGCGGGGGAGGACTCTATGGCTACACCTTC
size: once; J: TRBJ2-3; V: TRBV5-6; D: TRBD2; length: 16; CDR3: CASSLWLTGGADTQYF; DNA: TGTGCCAGCAGCTTGTGGCTGACGGGAGGCGCAGATACGCAGTATTTT
size: NA; J: TRBJ2-3; V: TRBV19; D: NA; length: 14; CDR3: CASSPGGGTDTQYF; DNA: TGTGCCAGTAGTCCAGGGGGGGGCACAGATACGCAGTATTTT
size: NA; J: TRBJ2-7; V: TRBV27; D: TRBD2; length: 18; CDR3: CASSLSGSLAGRLGEQYF; DNA: TGTGCCAGCAGTTTATCGGGATCACTAGCGGGCAGATTGGGCGAGCAGTACTTC
size: NA; J: TRBJ1-5; V: TRBV6-5; D: TRBD1; length: 13; CDR3: CASILTGDQPQHF; DNA: TGTGCCAGCATTTTGACAGGGGATCAGCCCCAGCATTTT
size: many; J: TRBJ2-1; V: TRBV6-4; D: TRBD2; length: 13; CDR3: CASSAGTRNEQFF; DNA: TGTGCCAGCAGTGCCGGGACTAGAAATGAGCAGTTCTTC